The clone carrying this T cell receptor beta chain was counted between two and nine times. The antigen is undetermined. Second doses that came at about 4 or about 12 weeks were put together. Repertoires were generated with immunoSEQ multiplex PCR, while TCRdb's copy carries only in-frame clones and drops some. The data contain approximately 75,000 clones, 75% to 90% of them singletons. The data are from a study of T cell responses to AZD1222 COVID-19 vaccine. Study-wide results and caveats: Only a handful of AZD1222 recipients were seropositive at baseline. The study reported that nearly half of spike-specific TCRs target unmutated variant regions. Most donors were white British and more were female, and clonal diversity was possibly underestimated.

CDR3 length: 15 residues. With V trimmed by 5 bases and J by 8 bases, 6 bases remained unmatched. Germline V gives CDR1 LNHDA, CDR2 SQIVND (reference sequence). The rearrangement links TRBV19 to TRBJ1-6; 10 bases fit TRBD1. The source was peripheral blood, collected 28 days after the second AZD1222 dose. This TCR derives from an adult who received the AZD1222 COVID-19 vaccine. This chain's CDR3 is CASSLSGTGDSPLHF. The CDR3 DNA is TGTGCCAGTAGTCTTTCCGGGACAGGGGATTCACCCCTCCACTTT.